Listed below are T cell receptor beta chains from one sample, sequenced in a study of blood T cell repertoires in COVID-19. Using immunoSEQ multiplex PCR, the repertoire was profiled, and TCRdb retains in-frame clones only, with some absent. The sample shows over 200,000 clones, nearly 90% of them seen only once. Sequencing was done on a sample of PBMCs or T cells enriched from blood (not recorded which). These receptors were taken from a man aged 30 to 45 who had recovered from COVID-19. CDR3s include the opening cysteine and the closing phenylalanine or tryptophan. D genes are given only for firm matches. Clone size is shown for a subset of rows, as once, few, many or a class of expanded clone.

CASSQAGSYEQYF	TGTGCCAGCAGCCAAGCAGGCTCCTACGAGCAGTACTTC	TRBJ2-7	13	TRBV3-1/TRBV3-2	.	few
CAWSPSLLGGSFGYTF	TGTGCCTGGAGTCCCTCCTTGTTAGGGGGATCGTTTGGCTACACCTTC	TRBJ1-2	16	TRBV30	.	.
CASRPRLPTEAFF	TGTGCCAGCCGGCCTAGGTTACCCACTGAAGCTTTCTTT	TRBJ1-1	13	TRBV19	.	.
CASSSRLAGGQTGELFF	TGTGCCAGCAGTTCCCGACTAGCGGGAGGGCAAACCGGGGAGCTGTTTTTT	TRBJ2-2	17	TRBV27	TRBD2	.
CATHTWYGYTF	TGTGCCACCCACACCTGGTATGGCTACACCTTC	TRBJ1-2	11	TRBV25-1	.	.
CAISESSFEAFF	TGTGCCATCAGTGAGTCGTCCTTTGAAGCTTTCTTT	TRBJ1-1	12	TRBV10-3	.	.
CASSLGGQRNTEAFF	TGTGCCAGCAGTTTAGGTGGACAACGGAACACTGAAGCTTTCTTT	TRBJ1-1	15	TRBV28	.	.
CASSVSGAEAFF	TGTGCCAGCAGCGTATCCGGGGCTGAAGCTTTCTTT	TRBJ1-1	12	TRBV9	.	.
CSVERDRGQGYTF	TGCAGCGTTGAGCGGGACAGGGGGCAAGGCTACACCTTC	TRBJ1-2	13	TRBV29-1	TRBD1	.
CARSQGAGGSTDTQYF	TGTGCCCGGTCACAGGGGGCAGGAGGTAGCACAGATACGCAGTATTTT	TRBJ2-3	16	TRBV12-5	TRBD1	.
CASSLEKKAETQYF	TGTGCCAGCAGCTTAGAGAAAAAAGCAGAGACCCAGTACTTC	TRBJ2-5	14	TRBV7-9	.	.
CASRKSGRGDQETQYF	TGTGCCAGCAGGAAAAGTGGGCGGGGGGATCAAGAGACCCAGTACTTC	TRBJ2-5	16	TRBV7-9	TRBD2	.
CASSSGTGTAGANVLTF	TGTGCCAGCAGCTCCGGGACAGGGACCGCTGGGGCCAACGTCCTGACTTTC	TRBJ2-6	17	TRBV3-1/TRBV3-2	TRBD1	.
CASIQTGLNTEAFF	TGTGCCAGTATCCAGACAGGGTTAAACACTGAAGCTTTCTTT	TRBJ1-1	14	TRBV19	TRBD1	.
CASRPAGEGENTIYF	TGTGCCAGCAGGCCGGCGGGTGAGGGTGAAAACACCATATATTTT	TRBJ1-3	15	TRBV27	.	.
CAKNSGIGSVYEQYF	TGTGCCAAGAATAGCGGGATCGGATCAGTCTACGAGCAGTACTTC	TRBJ2-7	15	TRBV6-7	TRBD2	.
CASSEGLRQPQHF	TGTGCCAGCAGCGAGGGACTCCGTCAGCCCCAGCATTTT	TRBJ1-5	13	TRBV7-2	.	.
CAWTQQGSREKLFF	TGTGCCTGGACACAACAGGGTTCACGAGAAAAACTGTTTTTT	TRBJ1-4	14	TRBV30	.	.
CASRGLARNTGELFF	TGCGCCAGCAGGGGACTAGCTAGGAACACCGGGGAGCTGTTTTTT	TRBJ2-2	15	TRBV5-1	TRBD2	.
CASRLEGNQPQHF	TGTGCCAGCAGACTGGAGGGGAATCAGCCCCAGCATTTT	TRBJ1-5	13	TRBV2	.	.
CASGGLRTNTGELFF	TGTGCCAGTGGGGGACTACGGACGAACACCGGGGAGCTGTTTTTT	TRBJ2-2	15	TRBV19	TRBD2	.
CASSYFQGDSGEQYF	TGTGCCAGCAGTTACTTCCAGGGGGACTCCGGCGAGCAGTACTTC	TRBJ2-7	15	TRBV6-5	.	.
CASTSPGGTNEKLFF	TGCGCCAGCACCTCTCCCGGGGGAACTAATGAAAAACTGTTTTTT	TRBJ1-4	15	TRBV4-1	.	.
CASSLGGRMADTQYF	TGTGCCAGCAGTTTAGGCGGGAGAATGGCAGATACGCAGTATTTT	TRBJ2-3	15	TRBV28	TRBD2	.
CASSLLPGMEEYEQYF	TGTGCCAGCAGCTTGCTGCCCGGGATGGAGGAATACGAGCAGTACTTC	TRBJ2-7	16	TRBV5-8	.	.
CASSYPERGAGDEQYF	TGTGCCAGCAGTTACCCCGAGCGGGGGGCAGGGGACGAGCAGTACTTC	TRBJ2-7	16	TRBV6-5	TRBD2	.
CASGATLRTF	TGTGCCAGTGGGGCGACACTCCGCACCTTC	TRBJ1-2	10	TRBV19	.	.
CASSIYSEENQYF	TGTGCCAGTAGTATCTACTCCGAAGAGAACCAGTACTTC	TRBJ2-5	13	TRBV19	.	.
CATSEAGTRNTEAFF	TGTGCCACCAGTGAGGCTGGGACAAGAAATACTGAAGCTTTCTTT	TRBJ1-1	15	TRBV24-1	.	.
CAWSSQGNTEAFF	TGTGCCTGGAGCTCTCAGGGGAACACTGAAGCTTTCTTT	TRBJ1-1	13	TRBV30	.	.
CASSIRSQIRGLEQYF	TGTGCCAGCAGCATTAGATCCCAAATTCGGGGTCTCGAGCAGTACTTC	TRBJ2-7	16	TRBV13	.	.
CASSFQPSGNYNEQFF	TGCGCCAGCAGCTTTCAGCCTAGCGGAAACTACAATGAGCAGTTCTTC	TRBJ2-1	16	TRBV5-1	TRBD2	.
CASSQGADTQYF	TGTGCCAGCAGCCAGGGGGCAGATACGCAGTATTTT	TRBJ2-3	12	TRBV6-2/TRBV6-3	TRBD1	.
CASFFSTAGYTF	TGTGCCAGCTTTTTTTCGACTGCTGGCTACACCTTC	TRBJ1-2	12	TRBV7-9	.	.
CASSESLRREGEQYF	TGTGCCAGCAGTGAATCCCTCCGGCGGGAGGGGGAGCAGTACTTC	TRBJ2-7	15	TRBV25-1	TRBD2	few
CASSLYDYGYTF	TGCGCCAGCAGCTTGTATGACTATGGCTACACCTTC	TRBJ1-2	12	TRBV5-1	.	.
CASSILPGTSEYEQFF	TGTGCCAGCAGCATTCTACCCGGGACTAGCGAATATGAGCAGTTCTTC	TRBJ2-1	16	TRBV11-2	TRBD2	.
CASRLSGGPYNEQFF	TGTGCCAGCAGACTTAGCGGAGGACCCTACAATGAGCAGTTCTTC	TRBJ2-1	15	TRBV27	.	.
CASSIGDREQYF	TGTGCCAGTAGTATAGGGGACAGGGAGCAGTACTTC	TRBJ2-7	12	TRBV19	TRBD1	.
CATSDDTSGSVYEQFF	TGTGCCACCAGTGACGACACTAGCGGGAGTGTCTATGAGCAGTTCTTC	TRBJ2-1	16	TRBV24-1	TRBD2	.
CASTQGNTDTQYF	TGTGCCAGCACACAGGGAAACACAGATACGCAGTATTTT	TRBJ2-3	13	TRBV2	.	.
CSASGTGKGYTF	TGCAGTGCTAGTGGGACAGGGAAAGGCTACACCTTC	TRBJ1-2	12	TRBV20-1	TRBD1	.
CASSSYRGQGQPQHF	TGTGCCAGCAGCTCTTACAGGGGGCAGGGACAGCCCCAGCATTTT	TRBJ1-5	15	TRBV7-8	TRBD1	.
CASSLAVRDRQFF	TGTGCCAGCAGCTTAGCGGTAAGGGACAGGCAGTTCTTC	TRBJ2-1	13	TRBV7-2	TRBD1	.
CASYLPGQGEATQYF	TGCGCCAGCTACCTACCGGGACAGGGAGAGGCAACCCAGTACTTC	TRBJ2-5	15	TRBV5-1	TRBD1	.
CASSYDRGQFF	TGTGCCAGCAGTTATGACCGCGGGCAGTTCTTC	TRBJ2-1	11	TRBV6-6	.	.
CASSTRTNYGYTF	TGTGCCAGCAGCACTAGGACTAACTATGGCTACACCTTC	TRBJ1-2	13	TRBV3-1/TRBV3-2	.	.
CASSIDRQTRSEQYF	TGTGCCAGTAGTATAGATCGACAGACAAGGTCCGAGCAGTACTTC	TRBJ2-7	15	TRBV19	.	.
CASIAAWEGGPQETQYF	TGTGCCAGCATTGCCGCCTGGGAGGGGGGGCCTCAAGAGACCCAGTACTTC	TRBJ2-5	17	TRBV2	.	.
CASSQGGAAGASNEQFF	TGCGCCAGCAGCCAGGGGGGTGCAGCGGGGGCTAGCAATGAGCAGTTCTTC	TRBJ2-1	17	TRBV4-3	TRBD2	.
CASSDAAGNYNEQFF	TGTGCCAGCAGCGACGCAGCGGGAAACTACAATGAGCAGTTCTTC	TRBJ2-1	15	TRBV11-3	TRBD2	few
CASSFHPTPRPGELFF	TGTGCCAGCAGTTTTCACCCCACTCCGCGCCCCGGGGAGCTGTTTTTT	TRBJ2-2	16	TRBV27	.	.
CASSSGTGWNTEAFF	TGTGCCAGCAGTTCCGGAACAGGGTGGAACACTGAAGCTTTCTTT	TRBJ1-1	15	TRBV28	.	.
CASSLGPASGLKNTGELFF	TGCGCCAGCAGCTTGGGGCCGGCGTCAGGACTAAAAAACACCGGGGAGCTGTTTTTT	TRBJ2-2	19	TRBV5-1	.	.
CATSDSPDRGQRGANVLTF	TGTGCCACCAGTGATTCCCCGGACAGGGGCCAGCGGGGGGCCAACGTCCTGACTTTC	TRBJ2-6	19	TRBV24-1	TRBD1	.
CASSLGQGGHNEQFF	TGTGCCAGCAGTTTAGGACAGGGTGGCCACAATGAGCAGTTCTTC	TRBJ2-1	15	TRBV27	TRBD1	.